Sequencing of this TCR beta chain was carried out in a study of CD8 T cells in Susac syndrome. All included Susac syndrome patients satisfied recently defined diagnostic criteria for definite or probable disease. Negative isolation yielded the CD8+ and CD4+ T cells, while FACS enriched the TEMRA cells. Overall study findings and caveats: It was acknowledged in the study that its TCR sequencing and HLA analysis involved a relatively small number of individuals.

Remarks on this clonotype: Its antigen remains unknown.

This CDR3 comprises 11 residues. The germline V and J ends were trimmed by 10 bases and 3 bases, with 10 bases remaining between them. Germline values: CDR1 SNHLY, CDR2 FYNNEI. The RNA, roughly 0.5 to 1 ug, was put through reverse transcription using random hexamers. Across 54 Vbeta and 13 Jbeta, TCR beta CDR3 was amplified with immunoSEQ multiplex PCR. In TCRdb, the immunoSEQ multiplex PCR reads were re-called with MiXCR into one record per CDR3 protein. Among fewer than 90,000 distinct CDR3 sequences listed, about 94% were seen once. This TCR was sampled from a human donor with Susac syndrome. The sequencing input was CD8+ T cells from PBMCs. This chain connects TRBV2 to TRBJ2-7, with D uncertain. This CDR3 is CAILSDYEQYF. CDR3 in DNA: TGTGCCATCCTTTCTGACTACGAGCAGTACTTC.